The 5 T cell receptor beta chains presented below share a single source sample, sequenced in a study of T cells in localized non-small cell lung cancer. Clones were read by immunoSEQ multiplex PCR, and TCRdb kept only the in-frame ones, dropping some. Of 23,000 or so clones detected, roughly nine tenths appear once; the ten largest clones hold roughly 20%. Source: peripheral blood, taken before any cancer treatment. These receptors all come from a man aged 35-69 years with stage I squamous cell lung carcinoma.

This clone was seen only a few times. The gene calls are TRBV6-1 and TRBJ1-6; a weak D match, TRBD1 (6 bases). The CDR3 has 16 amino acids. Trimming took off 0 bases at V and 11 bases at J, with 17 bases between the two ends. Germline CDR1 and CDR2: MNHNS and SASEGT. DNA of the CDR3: TGTGCCAGCAGTGAAGCGGGGGCAGGTCTAGGTGCACCCCTCCACTTT. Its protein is CASSEAGAGLGAPLHF.

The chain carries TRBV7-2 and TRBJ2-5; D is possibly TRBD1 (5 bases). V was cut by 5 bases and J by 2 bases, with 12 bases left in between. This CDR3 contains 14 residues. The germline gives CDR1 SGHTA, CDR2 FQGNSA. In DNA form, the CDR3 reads TGTGCCAGCAGCACTCGAAGACAGCAAGAGACCCAGTACTTC. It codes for CASSTRRQQETQYF.

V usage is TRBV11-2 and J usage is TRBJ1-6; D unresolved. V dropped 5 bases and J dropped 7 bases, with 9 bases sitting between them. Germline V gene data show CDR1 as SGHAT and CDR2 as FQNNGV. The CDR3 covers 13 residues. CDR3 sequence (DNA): TGTGCCAGCAGCACGATGGCGAATTCACCCCTCCACTTT. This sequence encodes CASSTMANSPLHF.

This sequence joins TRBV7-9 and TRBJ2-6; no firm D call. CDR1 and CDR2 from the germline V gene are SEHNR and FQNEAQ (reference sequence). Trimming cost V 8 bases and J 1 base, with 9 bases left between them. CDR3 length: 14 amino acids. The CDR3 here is CASAPWSGANVLTF. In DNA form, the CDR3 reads TGTGCCAGCGCTCCTTGGTCTGGGGCCAACGTCCTGACTTTC. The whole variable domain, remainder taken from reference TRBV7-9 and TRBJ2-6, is DTGVSQNPRHKITKRGQNVTFRCDPISEHNRLYWYRQTLGQGPEFLTYFQNEAQLEKSRLLSDRFSAERPKGSFSTLEIQRTEQGDSAMYLCASAPWSGANVLTFGAGSRLTVL.

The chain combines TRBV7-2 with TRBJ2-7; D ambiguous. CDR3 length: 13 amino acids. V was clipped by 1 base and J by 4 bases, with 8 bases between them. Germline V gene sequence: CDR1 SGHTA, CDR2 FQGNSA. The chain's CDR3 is CASSLDRAYEQYF. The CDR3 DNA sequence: TGTGCCAGCAGCTTAGATAGGGCGTACGAGCAGTACTTC.